This TCR beta chain was recorded in a study of blood T cell repertoires in COVID-19. Study details: Samples of COVID-19 (acute and convalescent) were obtained from the United States, Italy and Spain. PBMCs, B-cell-depleted T cells, or T cells provided the cDNA or gDNA that made up the material.

The germline CDR1 and CDR2 sequences are KGHSH and LQKENI. This CDR3 spans 13 amino acids. V was trimmed by 3 bases and J by 0 bases, leaving 4 bases between them. In the original processing: Scientists estimated how many nucleated cells there were by amplifying reference gene primers. Profiled with immunoSEQ multiplex PCR; TCRdb holds only in-frame clones, not every one. V, J and clone size were drawn from that table, and D and trimming were deduced from the DNA. In the table there are approximately 21,000 clones, roughly four fifths of which are singletons. The receptor was derived from a human donor in a cohort sampled during active or convalescent COVID-19. The genes are TRBV18 and TRBJ2-3; D is unclear. Sequencing was carried out using peripheral blood. The CDR3 loop is CASSPPSTDTQYF. In nucleotides, the CDR3 is TGTGCCAGCTCACCTCCTAGCACAGATACGCAGTATTTT.